The clone carrying this TCR beta chain was detected only a few times. Its specificity is unknown. Germline-derived CDR1 and CDR2 are KGHSH and LQKENI. The V gene lost 2 bases and the J gene lost 6 bases, with 16 bases spanning the gap. The CDR3 has 15 residues. Method: immunoSEQ multiplex PCR; TCRdb's copy keeps in-frame clones and lacks some. The data hold 150,000 to 200,000 clones, with about 90% observed a single time. The record originates from a study of cytomegalovirus exposure and HLA in healthy donors. Overall study findings and caveats: The authors listed approximately 150 TCR beta chains as cytomegalovirus-associated.

The source of this sequence is a woman aged 18-30 years in good health and CMV-seropositive. The chain has TRBV18 and TRBJ1-2; tentative D call: TRBD1 (6 bases). Sequences were obtained from PBMCs. The DNA of the CDR3 is TGTGCCAGCTCACCAGGTTGGGGGGGCGCGGATGGCTACACCTTC. Translation gives CASSPGWGGADGYTF.